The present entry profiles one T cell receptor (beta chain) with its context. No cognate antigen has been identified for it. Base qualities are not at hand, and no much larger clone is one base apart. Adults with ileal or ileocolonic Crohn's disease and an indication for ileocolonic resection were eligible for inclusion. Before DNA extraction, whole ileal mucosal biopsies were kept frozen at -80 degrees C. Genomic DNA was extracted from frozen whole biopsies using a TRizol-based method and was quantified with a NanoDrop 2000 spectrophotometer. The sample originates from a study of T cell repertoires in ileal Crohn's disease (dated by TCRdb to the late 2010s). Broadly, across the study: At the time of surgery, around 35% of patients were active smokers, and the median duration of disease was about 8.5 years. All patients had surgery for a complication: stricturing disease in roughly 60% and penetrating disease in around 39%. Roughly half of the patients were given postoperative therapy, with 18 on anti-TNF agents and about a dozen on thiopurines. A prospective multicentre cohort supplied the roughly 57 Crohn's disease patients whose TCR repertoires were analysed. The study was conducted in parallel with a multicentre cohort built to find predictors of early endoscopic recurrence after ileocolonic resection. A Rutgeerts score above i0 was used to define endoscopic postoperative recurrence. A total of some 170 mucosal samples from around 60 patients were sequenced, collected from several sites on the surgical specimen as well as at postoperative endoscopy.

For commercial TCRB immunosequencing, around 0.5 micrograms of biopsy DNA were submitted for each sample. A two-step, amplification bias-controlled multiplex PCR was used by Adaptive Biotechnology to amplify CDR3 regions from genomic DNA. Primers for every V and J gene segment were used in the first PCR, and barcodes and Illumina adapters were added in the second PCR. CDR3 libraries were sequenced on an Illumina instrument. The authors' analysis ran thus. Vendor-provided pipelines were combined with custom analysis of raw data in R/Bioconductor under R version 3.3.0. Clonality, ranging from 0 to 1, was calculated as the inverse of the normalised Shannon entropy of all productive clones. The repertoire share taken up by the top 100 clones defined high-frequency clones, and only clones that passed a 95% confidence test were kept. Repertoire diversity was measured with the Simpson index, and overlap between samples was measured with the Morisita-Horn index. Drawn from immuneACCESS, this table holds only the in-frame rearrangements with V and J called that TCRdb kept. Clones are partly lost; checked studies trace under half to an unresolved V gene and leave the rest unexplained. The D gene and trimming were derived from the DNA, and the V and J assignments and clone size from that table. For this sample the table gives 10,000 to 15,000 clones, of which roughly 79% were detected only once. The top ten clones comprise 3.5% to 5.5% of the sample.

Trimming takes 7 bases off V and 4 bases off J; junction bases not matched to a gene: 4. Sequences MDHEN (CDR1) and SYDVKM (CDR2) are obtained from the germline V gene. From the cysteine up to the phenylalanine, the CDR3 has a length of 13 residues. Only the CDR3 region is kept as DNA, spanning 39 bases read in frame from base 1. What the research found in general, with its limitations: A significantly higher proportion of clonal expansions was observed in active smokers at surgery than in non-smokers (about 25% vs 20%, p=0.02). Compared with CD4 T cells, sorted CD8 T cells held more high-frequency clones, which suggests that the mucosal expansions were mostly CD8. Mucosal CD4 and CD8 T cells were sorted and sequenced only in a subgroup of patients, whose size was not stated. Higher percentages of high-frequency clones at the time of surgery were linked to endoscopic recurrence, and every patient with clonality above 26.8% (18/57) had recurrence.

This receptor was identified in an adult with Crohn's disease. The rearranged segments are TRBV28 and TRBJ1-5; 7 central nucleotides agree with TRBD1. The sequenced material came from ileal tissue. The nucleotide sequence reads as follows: TGTGCCAGCACCCGACAGGGAAATCAGCCCCAGCATTTT. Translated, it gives CASTRQGNQPQHF.